This TCR beta chain was recorded in a study of blood T cell repertoires in COVID-19. On the study more broadly: The United States, Italy and Spain were the sources of the acute and convalescent COVID-19 samples.

Sequenced by immunoSEQ multiplex PCR; TCRdb stores in-frame clones only, minus some. The table has fewer than 35,000 clones, around 87% seen once. Sequencing was done on a sample of peripheral blood. This clonotype was obtained from a man aged 45-60 years with active or convalescent COVID-19.

As DNA, the CDR3 is TGTGCCAGTAGTGTCAGGTCAGGGACTAGTTCCACAGATACGCAGTATTTT. Amino acid sequence: CASSVRSGTSSTDTQYF. The chain uses TRBV19 and TRBJ2-3; 8 bases agree with TRBD2. There are 17 residues in the CDR3. CDR1 and CDR2 (germline): LNHDA, SQIVND (reference sequence). V lost 5 bases and J lost 2; bases outside the gene matches: 12.